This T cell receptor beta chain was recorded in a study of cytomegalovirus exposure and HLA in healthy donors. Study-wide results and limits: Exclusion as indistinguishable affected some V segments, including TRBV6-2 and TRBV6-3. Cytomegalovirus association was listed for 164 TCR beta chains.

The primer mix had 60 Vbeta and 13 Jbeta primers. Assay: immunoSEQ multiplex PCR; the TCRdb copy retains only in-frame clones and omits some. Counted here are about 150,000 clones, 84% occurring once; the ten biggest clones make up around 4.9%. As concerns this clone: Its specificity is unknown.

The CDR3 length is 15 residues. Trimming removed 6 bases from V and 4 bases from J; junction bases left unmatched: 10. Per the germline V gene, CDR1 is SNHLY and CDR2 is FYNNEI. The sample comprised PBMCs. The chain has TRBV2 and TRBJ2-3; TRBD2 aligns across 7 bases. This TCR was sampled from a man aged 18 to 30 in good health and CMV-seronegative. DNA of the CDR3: TGTGCCAGCAGGAGGGTCGCGGGGGTGTCAGATACGCAGTATTTT. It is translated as CASRRVAGVSDTQYF.